A single sample is the source of the 26 T cell receptor beta chains below, sequenced in a study of beta chain features in type 1 diabetes. The entirety of the isolated RNA underwent reverse transcription, so expressed TCRB transcripts were sequenced. TCRdb's table, derived via immunoSEQ multiplex PCR, lists solely in-frame clones and lacks some. The sample lists hundreds of thousands of clones; 12% to 15% were seen once. The material sequenced was central memory CD4+ T cells from blood. These receptor sequences come from a man younger than 40 in good health.

This clone was seen more than once but under ten times. The chain recombines TRBV30 with TRBJ1-1; D is undetermined. This CDR3 is built from 12 residues. The germline V and J ends were trimmed by 1 base and 12 bases, with 15 bases remaining between them. From germline, CDR1 is GTSNPN and CDR2 SVGIG (reference sequence). CDR3 nucleotides: TGTGCCTGGAGTGGCCCCACGGGCGCAACTTTCTTT. It yields the protein CAWSGPTGATFF.

This clone was picked up a small number of times. The chain carries TRBV19 and TRBJ1-2, with D unresolved. The CDR3 loop spans 11 amino acids. The germline V gene encodes CDR1 LNHDA and CDR2 SQIVND (reference sequence). Trimming removed 1 base from V and 10 bases from J, with 7 bases in between. CDR3 sequence (DNA): TGTGCCAGTAGTATAGGATATAACTACACCTTC. Protein sequence: CASSIGYNYTF. Based on the CDR3 plus reference TRBV19 and TRBJ1-2, the full variable domain is DGGITQSPKYLFRKEGQNVTLSCEQNLNHDAMYWYRQDPGQGLRLIYYSQIVNDFQKGDIAEGYSVSREKKESFPLTVTSAQKNPTAFYLCASSIGYNYTFGSGTRLTVV.

The CDR3 DNA reads as TGCGCCAGCAGTCAATCCTTCGGGACAAAGTTCAGCAATCAGCCCCAGCATTTT. It yields the protein CASSQSFGTKFSNQPQHF. V and J are TRBV23-1 and TRBJ1-5; tentatively, D is TRBD1 (6 bases). TRBV23-1 is an open reading frame, and its role is uncertain. This CDR3 has 18 amino acids. The V and J ends lost 0 bases and 1 base respectively, with 16 bases between them.

This clone appeared a few times. The V call is TRBV14, the J call TRBJ1-2; 10 bases map to TRBD1. Germline V gene lookup returns CDR1 SGHDN and CDR2 FVKESK. CDR3 length equals 14 residues. After removal of 1 base from V and 7 bases from J, the junction contained 3 bases not matched to a gene. CDR3 protein: CASSQGQGALGYTF. Written as DNA, the CDR3 is TGTGCCAGCAGCCAAGGACAGGGGGCGCTTGGCTACACCTTC.

In this sample, this clone turned up many times. The CDR3 DNA is TGTGCCAGCAGCTCGGCTGGCGGGATCGCGTCTGAAAAACTGTTTTTT. It codes for CASSSAGGIASEKLFF. The rearrangement uses TRBV7-2 and TRBJ1-4; D call uncertain. This CDR3 region has 16 residues. Germline CDR1 SGHTA, CDR2 FQGNSA. Trimming cost V 4 bases and J 7 bases, with 19 bases left between them.

This clone came up a few times. At one boundary the junction diverges from the germline segment, which might be a read error. The genes are TRBV6-5 and TRBJ1-1; no reliable D call. There are 11 residues in the CDR3. Germline V CDR1 and CDR2: MNHEY, SVGAGI. The CDR3 reads CASSPQYATVF. In nucleotides, the CDR3 is TGTGCCAGCAGTCCCCAATACGCGACGGTCTTT.

The rearrangement joins TRBV14 to TRBJ1-2; tentative D call: TRBD1 (5 bases). Germline V gene lookup returns CDR1 SGHDN and CDR2 FVKESK. Trimming took off 1 base at V and 11 bases at J, with 14 bases between the two ends. The CDR3 extends over 13 amino acids. The DNA of the CDR3 is TGTGCCAGCAGCCAAGGGAGCGGGGCGGGGTACACCTTC. Encoded protein: CASSQGSGAGYTF.

This clone was seen a handful of times. The chain joins TRBV4-2 to TRBJ2-1; D unclear. The CDR3 runs 11 residues. CDR1 and CDR2 (germline): LGHNA, YNFKEQ. V was trimmed by 3 bases and J by 10 bases, leaving 7 bases between them. The CDR3 bases are TGTGCCAGCAGCCAGACCGTAGAGCAGTTCTTC. It yields the protein CASSQTVEQFF.

This clone was seen more than once but under ten times. This chain joins TRBV7-9 and TRBJ2-1; D gene uncertain. V lost 2 bases and J 7 bases, leaving 9 bases between the germline ends. Germline CDR1 is SEHNR and CDR2 is FQNEAQ (reference sequence). The CDR3 has 13 residues. DNA of the CDR3: TGTGCCAGCAGCTTAATTTCCGGAAATGAGCAGTTCTTC. It translates to CASSLISGNEQFF.

In this sample, this clone turned up a few times. The rearrangement links TRBV10-1 to TRBJ2-3, with TRBD2 identical over 8 bases. This CDR3 contains 17 residues. After removal of 3 bases from V and 1 base from J, the junction contained 9 bases not matched to a gene. CDR1 is WNHNN and CDR2 is SYGVQD in the germline V gene (reference sequence). The DNA of the CDR3 is TGCGCCAGCAGTGAAGGGTCACTAGCGGAGCGCACAGATACGCAGTATTTT. Encoded protein: CASSEGSLAERTDTQYF.

This clone has a count of ten or more. J is TRBJ1-2 and V is TRBV5-1; the D is unclear. The germline CDR1 and CDR2 sequences are SGHRS and YFSETQ. The CDR3 is 12 amino acids. V was pared by 4 bases and J by 4 bases, with 8 bases between. The CDR3 spells CASSAESYGYTF. CDR3 DNA sequence: TGCGCCAGCAGCGCCGAATCCTATGGCTACACCTTC. The full variable domain, in which reference TRBV5-1 and TRBJ1-2 provide the parts outside the CDR3, is KAGVTQTPRYLIKTRGQQVTLSCSPISGHRSVSWYQQTPGQGLQFLFEYFSETQRNKGNFPGRFSGRQFSNSRSEMNVSTLELGDSALYLCASSAESYGYTFGSGTRLTVV.

This clone was seen more than once but under ten times. J is TRBJ2-2 and V is TRBV6-5; D is unclear. Trimming cost V 3 bases and J 5 bases, with 7 bases left between them. Germline assignment: CDR1 MNHEY and CDR2 SVGAGI. The CDR3 is made up of 13 amino acids. CDR3 nucleotides: TGTGCCAGCAGTTATTCAACAACCGGGGAGCTGTTTTTT. This gives the protein CASSYSTTGELFF.

As DNA, the CDR3 is TGTGCCAGCAGCTTGGCGGGGGCGAACTACAATGAGCAGTTCTTC. Translating gives CASSLAGANYNEQFF. The chain joins TRBV5-6 to TRBJ2-1; perhaps D is TRBD1 or TRBD2 (6 bases each). Germline lookup yields CDR1 SGHDT and CDR2 YYEEEE. Trimming removed 0 bases at V and 3 bases at J, with 10 bases between. The CDR3 has 15 amino acids.

This clone has only a few counts. V usage is TRBV7-2 and J usage is TRBJ1-3, with 7 bases that match TRBD1. The CDR3 covers 13 residues. V dropped 5 bases and J dropped 4; count of bases not matched to a gene: 2. The germline gives CDR1 SGHTA, CDR2 FQGNSA. Here the CDR3 DNA reads TGTGCCAGCAGCCCGGGACAGGGAAACACCATATATTTT. Its translation: CASSPGQGNTIYF.

The chain couples TRBV27 to TRBJ2-5, with D uncertain. The CDR3 is made up of 16 amino acids. The V end lost 6 bases, the J end lost 0 bases, and 17 bases lay between the germline ends. CDR1 is MNHEY and CDR2 is SMNVEV in the germline V gene (reference sequence). For the CDR3, the DNA is TGTGCCAGCAGCTACCGACCACAGTCCCACCAAGAGACCCAGTACTTC. Protein: CASSYRPQSHQETQYF.

The rearrangement joins TRBV6-1 to TRBJ1-5; 7 positions agree with TRBD1. This CDR3 is built from 14 residues. J lost 6 bases, V lost 3 bases, and 5 bases had no gene match. Germline assignment: CDR1 MNHNS and CDR2 SASEGT. CDR3 sequence (DNA): TGTGCCAGCAGTGAGGGAAGGGACAGTCAGCCCCAGCATTTT. Protein product: CASSEGRDSQPQHF.

The chain links TRBV7-3 to TRBJ1-2; the D is unclear. Germline CDR1 and CDR2: SGHTA and FQGTGA. Trimming removed 4 bases from V and 7 bases from J, with 13 bases in between. The CDR3 runs 13 residues. CDR3 amino acids: CASSSQRGGGYTF. The CDR3 DNA reads TGTGCCAGCAGCTCCCAGCGGGGTGGTGGCTACACCTTC.

This clone was observed a handful of times. The chain links TRBV4-2 to TRBJ2-7; TRBD1 or TRBD2 may be the D gene (5 bases each). The ends were cut back, 8 bases at V and 3 bases at J, with 17 bases in the middle. Germline CDR1 and CDR2: LGHNA and YNFKEQ. The CDR3 is made up of 14 amino acids. The CDR3 protein is CASAFGGTLYEQYF. Here the CDR3 DNA reads TGTGCCAGCGCGTTTGGGGGTACTCTCTACGAGCAGTACTTC.

This clone was picked up a small number of times. The junction and the germline gene differ at one end; a read error may be behind it. V and J are TRBV20-1 and TRBJ2-3; D may be TRBD2 (6 bases). Germline V lookup: CDR1 DFQATT, CDR2 SNEGSKA (reference sequence). CDR3 length: 10 amino acids. This chain's CDR3 is CSAMTSWPHF. The CDR3 coding sequence is TGCAGTGCAATGACTAGTTGGCCCCATTTT.

This clone has a handful of counts. This chain connects TRBV28 to TRBJ2-1, with TRBD2 matching 7 bases. The V gene's germline CDR1 is MDHEN and CDR2 SYDVKM. This CDR3 spans 16 amino acids. J was trimmed by 9 bases and V by 3 bases; bases with no gene match: 14. In DNA form, the CDR3 reads TGTGCCAGCAGTTTCCCTGGGCAGGTTGGGAGGGGTGAGCAGTTCTTC. Residues: CASSFPGQVGRGEQFF.

This clone was found a few times. The chain joins TRBV6-1 to TRBJ2-7; possible D gene TRBD2, 6 bases. The V end lost 7 bases, the J end lost 9 bases, and 19 bases lay between the germline ends. The CDR3 is 13 amino acids. The germline V gene encodes CDR1 MNHNS and CDR2 SASEGT. CDR3 sequence (DNA): TGTGCCAGCATATCCTCCGGGACTCCTGGGCAGTACTTC. Its translation: CASISSGTPGQYF.

This clone was counted a few times. V usage is TRBV11-2 and J usage is TRBJ2-5, with D possibly TRBD1 on 6 matching bases. This CDR3 is built from 16 residues. V lost 0 bases, J lost 5 bases, and 16 bases lay in between. Germline CDR1 is SGHAT and CDR2 is FQNNGV. The CDR3 nucleotides read TGTGCCAGCAGCTTAGATCGTGGGGGCCCGCGGGAGACCCAGTACTTC. As protein: CASSLDRGGPRETQYF.

This clone was observed a handful of times. The chain couples TRBV5-1 to TRBJ2-1, with a weak D call TRBD1 (6 bases). CDR3 length: 16 residues. From germline, CDR1 is SGHRS and CDR2 YFSETQ. Trimming took 0 bases from V and 9 from J, leaving 19 bases between them. The CDR3 DNA sequence: TGCGCCAGCAGCTTGGCCAACGGGGCAGGGGAAGGTGAGCAGTTCTTC. Translated: CASSLANGAGEGEQFF.

The V gene is TRBV23-1, the J gene TRBJ2-2; a weak D match, TRBD2 (5 bases). TRBV23-1 is identified as an open reading frame with a role that is uncertain. The germline V and J ends were trimmed by 6 bases and 2 bases, with 16 bases remaining between them. The CDR3 has 16 residues. Here the CDR3 reads CASSPRVGQNTGELFF. Here the CDR3 DNA reads TGCGCCAGCAGCCCGCGGGTCGGTCAAAACACCGGGGAGCTGTTTTTT.

This clone was picked up many times. V usage is TRBV10-3 and J usage is TRBJ2-6, with D possibly called TRBD1 or TRBD2 (5 bases each). The CDR3 sequence is 17 residues long. V lost 2 bases and J 0 bases, leaving 11 bases between the germline ends. Germline CDR1 and CDR2: ENHRY and SYGVKD. The CDR3 DNA reads as TGTGCCATCAGTGAGACTAGGGGTCCCTCTGGGGCCAACGTCCTGACTTTC. Translated: CAISETRGPSGANVLTF.

This clone has more than one count but fewer than ten. The gene calls are TRBV10-2 and TRBJ2-7; 9 bases align to TRBD2. With V trimmed by 2 bases and J by 0 bases, 5 bases remained unmatched. This CDR3 comprises 16 residues. Germline V gene data show CDR1 as WSHSY and CDR2 as SAAADI. CDR3 sequence reads: CASSEAGRGGSYEQYF. CDR3 bases: TGCGCCAGCAGTGAGGCAGGGCGGGGGGGCTCCTACGAGCAGTACTTC.